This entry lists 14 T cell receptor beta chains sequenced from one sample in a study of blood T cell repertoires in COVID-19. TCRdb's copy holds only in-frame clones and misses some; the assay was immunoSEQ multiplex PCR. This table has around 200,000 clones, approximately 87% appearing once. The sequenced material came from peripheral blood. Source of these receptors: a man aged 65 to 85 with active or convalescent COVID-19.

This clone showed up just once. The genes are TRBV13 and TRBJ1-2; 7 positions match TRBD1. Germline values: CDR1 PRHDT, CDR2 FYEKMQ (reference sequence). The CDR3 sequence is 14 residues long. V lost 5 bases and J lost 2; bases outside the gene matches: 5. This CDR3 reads CASSRDRANYGYTF. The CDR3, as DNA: TGTGCCAGCAGCCGTGACAGGGCCAACTATGGCTACACCTTC.

The DNA for the CDR3 is TGTGCCTGGAGGGTTTTTCACGCGGCCACTGAAGCTTTCTTT. Translated, it gives CAWRVFHAATEAFF. This chain joins TRBV30 and TRBJ1-1, with unresolved D. This CDR3 is built from 14 residues. Trimming pared 3 bases from V and 4 bases from J, leaving 15 bases between. CDR1 is GTSNPN and CDR2 is SVGIG in the germline V gene (reference sequence).

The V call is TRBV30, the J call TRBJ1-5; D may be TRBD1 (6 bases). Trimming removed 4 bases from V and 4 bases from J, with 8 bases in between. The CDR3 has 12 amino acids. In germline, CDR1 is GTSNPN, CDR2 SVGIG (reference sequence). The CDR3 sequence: CAWNTGNQPQHF. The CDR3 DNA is TGTGCCTGGAATACAGGGAATCAGCCCCAGCATTTT.

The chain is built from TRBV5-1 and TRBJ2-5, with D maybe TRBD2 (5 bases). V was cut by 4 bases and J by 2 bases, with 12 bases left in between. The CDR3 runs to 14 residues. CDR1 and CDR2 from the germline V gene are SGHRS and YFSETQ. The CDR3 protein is CASSATRLQETQYF. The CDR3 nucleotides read TGCGCCAGCAGCGCTACTAGATTACAAGAGACCCAGTACTTC.

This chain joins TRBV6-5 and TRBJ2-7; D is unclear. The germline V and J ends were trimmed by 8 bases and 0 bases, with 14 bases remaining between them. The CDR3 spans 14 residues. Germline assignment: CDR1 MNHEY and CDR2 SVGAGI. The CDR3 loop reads CASSRAFISYEQYF. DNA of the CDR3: TGTGCCAGCTCAAGAGCCTTTATCTCCTACGAGCAGTACTTC.

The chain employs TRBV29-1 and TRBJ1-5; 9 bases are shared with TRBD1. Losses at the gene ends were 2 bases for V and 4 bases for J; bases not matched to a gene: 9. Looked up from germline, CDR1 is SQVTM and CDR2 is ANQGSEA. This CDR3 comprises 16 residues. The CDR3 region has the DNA TGCAGCGTTGAACTTCCCGGGACAGGGAGGAATCAGCCCCAGCATTTT. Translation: CSVELPGTGRNQPQHF.

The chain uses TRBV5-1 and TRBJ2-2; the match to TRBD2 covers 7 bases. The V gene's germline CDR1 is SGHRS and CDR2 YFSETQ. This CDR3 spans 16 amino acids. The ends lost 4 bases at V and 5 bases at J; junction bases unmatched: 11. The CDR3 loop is CASSLHMKAGTGELFF. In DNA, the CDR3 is TGCGCCAGCAGCCTCCACATGAAAGCGGGGACCGGGGAGCTGTTTTTT.

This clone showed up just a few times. The CDR3 spells CASSKIVVMWSGNTIYF. DNA for the CDR3: TGTGCCAGCAGCAAGATAGTGGTGATGTGGTCTGGAAACACCATATATTTT. The chain is built from TRBV21-1 and TRBJ1-3. TRBV21-1 is a known pseudogene. The CDR3 runs 17 residues.

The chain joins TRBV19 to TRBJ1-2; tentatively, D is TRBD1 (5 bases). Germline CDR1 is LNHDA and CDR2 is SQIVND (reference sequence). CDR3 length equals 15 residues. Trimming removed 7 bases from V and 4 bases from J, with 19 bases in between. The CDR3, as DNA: TGTGCCAGTACCCACCGGCAGCAGGGTCCCTATGGCTACACCTTC. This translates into CASTHRQQGPYGYTF.

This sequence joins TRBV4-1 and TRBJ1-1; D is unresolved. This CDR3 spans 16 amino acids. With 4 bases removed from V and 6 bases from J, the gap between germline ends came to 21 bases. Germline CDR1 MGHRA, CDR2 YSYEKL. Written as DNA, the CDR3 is TGCGCCAGCAGCCCGCCCCCCTGGGGAGGGAAGGCTGAAGCTTTCTTT. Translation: CASSPPPWGGKAEAFF.

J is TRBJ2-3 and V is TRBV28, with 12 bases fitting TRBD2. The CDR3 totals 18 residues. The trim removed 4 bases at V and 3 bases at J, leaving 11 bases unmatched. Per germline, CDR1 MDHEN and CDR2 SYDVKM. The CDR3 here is CASSSPLAGGVRTDTQYF. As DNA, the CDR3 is TGTGCCAGCAGTTCCCCCCTAGCGGGAGGGGTTCGAACAGATACGCAGTATTTT.

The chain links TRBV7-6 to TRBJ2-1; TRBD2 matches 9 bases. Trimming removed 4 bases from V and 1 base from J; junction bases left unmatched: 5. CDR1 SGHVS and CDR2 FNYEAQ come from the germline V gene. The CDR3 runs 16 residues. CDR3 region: CASSSRGGASYNEQFF. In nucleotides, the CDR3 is TGTGCCAGCAGCTCGCGGGGGGGGGCGTCCTACAATGAGCAGTTCTTC.

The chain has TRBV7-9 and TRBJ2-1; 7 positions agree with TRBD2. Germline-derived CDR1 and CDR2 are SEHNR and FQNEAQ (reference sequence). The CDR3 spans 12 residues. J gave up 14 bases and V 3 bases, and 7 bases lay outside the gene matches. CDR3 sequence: CASSFASRGEFF. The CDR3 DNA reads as TGTGCCAGCAGCTTTGCTAGCCGGGGGGAGTTCTTC.

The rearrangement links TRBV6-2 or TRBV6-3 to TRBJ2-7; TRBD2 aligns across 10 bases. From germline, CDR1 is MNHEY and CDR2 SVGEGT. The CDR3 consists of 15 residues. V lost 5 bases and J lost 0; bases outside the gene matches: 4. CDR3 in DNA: TGTGCCAGCAGTACTGGACTAGCGGTCTCCTACGAGCAGTACTTC. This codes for CASSTGLAVSYEQYF.